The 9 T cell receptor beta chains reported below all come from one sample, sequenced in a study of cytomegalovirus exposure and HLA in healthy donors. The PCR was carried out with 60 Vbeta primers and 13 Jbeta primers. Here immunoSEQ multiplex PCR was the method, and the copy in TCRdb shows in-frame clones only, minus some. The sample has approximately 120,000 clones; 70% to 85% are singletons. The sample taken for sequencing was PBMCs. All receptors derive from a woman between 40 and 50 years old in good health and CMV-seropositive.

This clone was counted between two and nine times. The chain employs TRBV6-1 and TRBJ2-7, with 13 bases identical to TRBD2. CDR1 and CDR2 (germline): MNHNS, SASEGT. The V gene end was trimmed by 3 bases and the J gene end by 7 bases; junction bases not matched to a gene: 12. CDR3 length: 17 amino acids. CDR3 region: CASSERQPGTSGIEQYF. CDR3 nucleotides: TGTGCCAGCAGTGAGCGGCAGCCCGGGACTAGCGGGATTGAGCAGTACTTC.

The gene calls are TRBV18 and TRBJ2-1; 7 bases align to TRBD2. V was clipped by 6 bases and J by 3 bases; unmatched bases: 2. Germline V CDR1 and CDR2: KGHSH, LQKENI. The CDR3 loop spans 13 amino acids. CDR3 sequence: CASSAGVYNEQFF. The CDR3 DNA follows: TGTGCCAGCTCCGCGGGGGTCTACAATGAGCAGTTCTTC. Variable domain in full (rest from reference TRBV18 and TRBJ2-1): NAGVMQNPRHLVRRRGQEARLRCSPMKGHSHVYWYRQLPEEGLKFMVYLQKENIIDESGMPKERFSAEFPKEGPSILRIQQVVRGDSAAYFCASSAGVYNEQFFGPGTRLTVL.

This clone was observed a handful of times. The CDR3 DNA reads TGTGCCTGGAGTAGGGGACAGATTTCAGATACGCAGTATTTT. It specifies CAWSRGQISDTQYF. The chain carries TRBV30 and TRBJ2-3, with TRBD1 identical over 7 bases. V trimming: 2 bases; J trimming: 4 bases; junction bases outside the gene matches: 6. Germline CDR1 is GTSNPN and CDR2 is SVGIG (reference sequence). The CDR3 extends over 14 amino acids.

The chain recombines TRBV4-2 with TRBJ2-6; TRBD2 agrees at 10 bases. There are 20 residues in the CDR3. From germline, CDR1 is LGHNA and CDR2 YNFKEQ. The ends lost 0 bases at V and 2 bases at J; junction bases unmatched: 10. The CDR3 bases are TGTGCCAGCAGCCAAGATCTTACGGCTAGCGGGAGCACTGGGGCCAACGTCCTGACTTTC. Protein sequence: CASSQDLTASGSTGANVLTF.

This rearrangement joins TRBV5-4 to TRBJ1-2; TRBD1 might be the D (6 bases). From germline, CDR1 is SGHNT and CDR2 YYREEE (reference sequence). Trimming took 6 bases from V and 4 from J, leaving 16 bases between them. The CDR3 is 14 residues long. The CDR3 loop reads CASNLDRKLYGYTF. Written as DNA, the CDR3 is TGTGCCAGCAACCTCGACAGGAAACTCTATGGCTACACCTTC.

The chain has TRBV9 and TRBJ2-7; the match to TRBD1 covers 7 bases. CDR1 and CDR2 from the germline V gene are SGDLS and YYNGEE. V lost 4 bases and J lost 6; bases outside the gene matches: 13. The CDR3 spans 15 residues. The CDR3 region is CASSPQPGQRSEQYF. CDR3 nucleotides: TGTGCCAGCAGCCCGCAGCCGGGACAGAGGAGCGAGCAGTACTTC.

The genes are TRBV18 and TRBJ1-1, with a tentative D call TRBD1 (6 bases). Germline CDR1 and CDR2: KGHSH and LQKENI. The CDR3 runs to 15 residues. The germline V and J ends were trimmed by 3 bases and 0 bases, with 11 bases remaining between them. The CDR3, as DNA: TGTGCCAGCTCACCGAAGACAGGCTTGAACACTGAAGCTTTCTTT. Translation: CASSPKTGLNTEAFF.

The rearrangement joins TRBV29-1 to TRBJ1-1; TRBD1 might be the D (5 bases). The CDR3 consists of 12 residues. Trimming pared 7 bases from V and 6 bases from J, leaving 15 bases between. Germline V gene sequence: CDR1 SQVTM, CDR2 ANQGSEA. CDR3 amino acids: CSGFRGLAEAFF. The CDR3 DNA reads TGCAGCGGCTTCCGGGGGTTGGCTGAAGCTTTCTTT.

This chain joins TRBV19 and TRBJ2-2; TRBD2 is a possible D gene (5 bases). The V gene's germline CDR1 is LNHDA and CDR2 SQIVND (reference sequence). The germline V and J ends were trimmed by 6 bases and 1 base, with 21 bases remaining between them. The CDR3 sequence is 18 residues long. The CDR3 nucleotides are TGTGCCAGTAGCACATATCGGTTTGGCGGGCGGAACACCGGGGAGCTGTTTTTT. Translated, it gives CASSTYRFGGRNTGELFF.